This T cell receptor (beta chain) was documented in a study of cytomegalovirus exposure and HLA in healthy donors. At the level of the study: The platform used for the 95 to 150 validation repertoires matched that of the roughly 720 first-cohort repertoires, a later analysis reported.

Study observations and caveats: The classifier was said to identify cytomegalovirus status with high specificity and sensitivity.

The donors were members of the validation cohort, which comprised roughly 120 subjects and was separate from the first cohort of 666 subjects. As for this clone: Its antigen remains unknown.

Data came from immunoSEQ multiplex PCR; TCRdb stores just in-frame clones and leaves some out. The profile shows 260,000 or so clones, approximately 90% of them singletons. Sequencing was carried out using PBMCs. This receptor was taken from a woman aged 18-30 years in good health and CMV-seronegative.

The CDR3, as DNA: TGCGCCAGCAGCCAAGACAACGGCGGGAGTTTCAATGAGCAGTTCTTC. This gives the protein CASSQDNGGSFNEQFF. J is TRBJ2-1 and V is TRBV4-1, with TRBD2 matching 7 bases. CDR1 and CDR2 from the germline V gene are MGHRA and YSYEKL. The CDR3 has 16 residues. Trimming cost V 0 bases and J 6 bases; bases outside gene matches: 8.